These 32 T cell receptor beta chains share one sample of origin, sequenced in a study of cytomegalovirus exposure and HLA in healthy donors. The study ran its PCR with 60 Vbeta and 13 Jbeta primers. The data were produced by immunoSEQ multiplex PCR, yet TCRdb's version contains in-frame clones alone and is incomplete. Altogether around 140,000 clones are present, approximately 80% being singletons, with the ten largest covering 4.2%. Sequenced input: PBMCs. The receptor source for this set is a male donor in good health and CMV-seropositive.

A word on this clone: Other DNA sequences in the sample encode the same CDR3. This CDR3 reads CASSPSVNTEAFF. For the CDR3, the DNA is TGTGCCAGCTCACCATCGGTGAACACTGAAGCTTTCTTT. The chain is built from TRBV18 and TRBJ1-1; the D is unclear. The CDR3 has 13 residues. V dropped 2 bases and J dropped 0 bases, with 4 bases sitting between them. Germline-derived CDR1 and CDR2 are KGHSH and LQKENI.

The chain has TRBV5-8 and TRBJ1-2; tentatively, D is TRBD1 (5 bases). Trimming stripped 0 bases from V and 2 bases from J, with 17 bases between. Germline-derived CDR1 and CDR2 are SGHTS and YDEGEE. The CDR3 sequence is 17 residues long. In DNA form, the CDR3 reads TGTGCCAGCAGCTTGGCCCCGGGGGAAGCAGAGAACTATGGCTACACCTTC. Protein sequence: CASSLAPGEAENYGYTF. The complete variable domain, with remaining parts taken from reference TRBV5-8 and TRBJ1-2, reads EAGVTQSPTHLIKTRGQQATLRCSPISGHTSVYWYQQALGLGLQFLLWYDEGEERNRGNFPPRFSGRQFPNYSSELNVNALELEDSALYLCASSLAPGEAENYGYTFGSGTRLTVV.

In DNA, the CDR3 is TGTGCCAGCAGCACACAGGGGAACTCTGGAAACACCATATATTTT. Its translation is CASSTQGNSGNTIYF. The chain carries TRBV9 and TRBJ1-3, with TRBD1 matching over 7 bases. This CDR3 has 15 amino acids. From germline, CDR1 is SGDLS and CDR2 YYNGEE. V lost 4 bases, J lost 0 bases, and 4 bases stayed unmatched.

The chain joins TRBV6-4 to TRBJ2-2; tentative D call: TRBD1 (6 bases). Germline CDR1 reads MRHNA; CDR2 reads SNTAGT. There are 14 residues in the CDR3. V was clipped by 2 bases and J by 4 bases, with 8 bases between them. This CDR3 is CASSDGGSTGELFF. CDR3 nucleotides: TGTGCCAGCAGTGACGGGGGCAGCACCGGGGAGCTGTTTTTT.

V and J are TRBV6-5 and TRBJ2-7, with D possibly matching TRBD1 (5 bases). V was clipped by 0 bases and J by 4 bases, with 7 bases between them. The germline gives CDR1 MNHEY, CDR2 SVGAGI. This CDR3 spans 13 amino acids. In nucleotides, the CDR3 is TGTGCCAGCAGTTACTCGCGACAGTACGAGCAGTACTTC. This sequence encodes CASSYSRQYEQYF.

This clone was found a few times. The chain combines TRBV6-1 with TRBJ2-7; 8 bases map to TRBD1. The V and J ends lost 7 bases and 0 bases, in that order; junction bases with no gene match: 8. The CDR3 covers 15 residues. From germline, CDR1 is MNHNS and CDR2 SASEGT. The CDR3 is CASTPGQAYSYEQYF. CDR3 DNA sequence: TGTGCCAGCACGCCGGGACAGGCCTACTCCTACGAGCAGTACTTC.

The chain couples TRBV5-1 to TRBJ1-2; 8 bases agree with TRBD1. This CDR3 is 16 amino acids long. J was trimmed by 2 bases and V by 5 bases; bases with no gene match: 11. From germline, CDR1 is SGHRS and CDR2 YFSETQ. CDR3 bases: TGCGCCAGCAGACAGACCGCGACAGGGGTGAACTATGGCTACACCTTC. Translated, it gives CASRQTATGVNYGYTF. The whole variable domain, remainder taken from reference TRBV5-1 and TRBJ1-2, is KAGVTQTPRYLIKTRGQQVTLSCSPISGHRSVSWYQQTPGQGLQFLFEYFSETQRNKGNFPGRFSGRQFSNSRSEMNVSTLELGDSALYLCASRQTATGVNYGYTFGSGTRLTVV.

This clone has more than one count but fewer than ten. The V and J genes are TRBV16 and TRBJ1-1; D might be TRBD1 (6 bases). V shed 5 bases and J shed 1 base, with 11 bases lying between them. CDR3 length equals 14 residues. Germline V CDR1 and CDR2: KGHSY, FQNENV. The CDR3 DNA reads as TGTGCCAGCAGCGATGACAGGACGAACACTGAAGCTTTCTTT. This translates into CASSDDRTNTEAFF.

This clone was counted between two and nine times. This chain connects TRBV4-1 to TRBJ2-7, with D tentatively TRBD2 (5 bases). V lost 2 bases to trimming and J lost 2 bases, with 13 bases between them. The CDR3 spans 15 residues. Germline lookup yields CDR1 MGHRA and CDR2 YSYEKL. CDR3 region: CASSQKRTEAYEQYF. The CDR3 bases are TGCGCCAGCAGCCAAAAGAGGACTGAAGCCTACGAGCAGTACTTC.

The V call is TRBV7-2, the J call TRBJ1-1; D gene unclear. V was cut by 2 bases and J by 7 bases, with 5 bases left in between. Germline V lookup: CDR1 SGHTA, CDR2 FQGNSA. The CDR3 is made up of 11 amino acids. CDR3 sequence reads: CASSLYSEAFF. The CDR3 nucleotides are TGTGCCAGCAGCTTATATAGTGAAGCTTTCTTT.

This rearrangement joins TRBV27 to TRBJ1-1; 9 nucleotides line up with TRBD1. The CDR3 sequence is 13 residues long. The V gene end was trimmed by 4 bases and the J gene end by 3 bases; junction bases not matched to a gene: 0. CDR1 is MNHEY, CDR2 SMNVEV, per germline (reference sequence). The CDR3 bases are TGTGCCAGCAGTTGGACAGGGGACACTGAAGCTTTCTTT. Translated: CASSWTGDTEAFF.

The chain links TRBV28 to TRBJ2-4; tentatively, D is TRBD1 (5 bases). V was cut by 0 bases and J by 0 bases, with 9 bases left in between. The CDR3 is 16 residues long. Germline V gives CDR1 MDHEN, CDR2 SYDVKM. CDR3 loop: CASSLWTELAKNIQYF. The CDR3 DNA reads TGTGCCAGCAGTTTATGGACAGAGCTAGCCAAAAACATTCAGTACTTC.

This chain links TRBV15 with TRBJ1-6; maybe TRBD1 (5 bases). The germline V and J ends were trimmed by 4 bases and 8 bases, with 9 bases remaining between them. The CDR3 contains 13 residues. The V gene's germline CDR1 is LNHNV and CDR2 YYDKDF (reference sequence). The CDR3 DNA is TGTGCCACCAGCAAGGGGCAGGATTCACCCCTCCACTTT. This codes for CATSKGQDSPLHF.

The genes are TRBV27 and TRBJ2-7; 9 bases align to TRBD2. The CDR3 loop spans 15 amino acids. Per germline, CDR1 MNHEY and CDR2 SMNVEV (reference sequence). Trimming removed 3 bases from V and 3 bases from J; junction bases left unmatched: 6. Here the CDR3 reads CASSFRGRANYEQYF. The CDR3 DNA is TGTGCCAGCAGTTTTCGCGGGAGGGCTAACTACGAGCAGTACTTC.

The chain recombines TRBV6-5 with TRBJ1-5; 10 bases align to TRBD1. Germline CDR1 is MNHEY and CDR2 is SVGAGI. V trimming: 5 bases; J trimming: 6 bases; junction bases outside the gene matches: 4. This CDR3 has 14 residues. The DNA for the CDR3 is TGTGCCAGCAGTAGGGGACAGGGGTCTCAGCCCCAGCATTTT. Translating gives CASSRGQGSQPQHF.

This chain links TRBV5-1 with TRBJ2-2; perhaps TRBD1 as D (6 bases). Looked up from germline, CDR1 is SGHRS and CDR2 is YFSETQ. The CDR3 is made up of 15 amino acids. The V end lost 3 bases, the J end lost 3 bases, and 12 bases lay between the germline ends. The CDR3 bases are TGCGCCAGCAGCTCTCAGGGGTGGGACACCGGGGAGCTGTTTTTT. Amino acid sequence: CASSSQGWDTGELFF.

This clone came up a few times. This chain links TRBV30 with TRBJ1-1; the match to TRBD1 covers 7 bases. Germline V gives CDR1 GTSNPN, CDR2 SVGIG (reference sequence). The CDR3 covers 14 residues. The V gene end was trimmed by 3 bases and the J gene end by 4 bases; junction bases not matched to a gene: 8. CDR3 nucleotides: TGTGCCTGGAGCTTAGGGGGCGCAATCACTGAAGCTTTCTTT. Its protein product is CAWSLGGAITEAFF.

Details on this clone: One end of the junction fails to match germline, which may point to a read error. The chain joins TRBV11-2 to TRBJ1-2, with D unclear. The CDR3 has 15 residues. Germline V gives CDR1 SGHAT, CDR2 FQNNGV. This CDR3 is CASSLDGVAHYGYTF. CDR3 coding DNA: TGTGCCAGCAGCCTAGACGGGGTCGCCCACTATGGCTACACCTTC.

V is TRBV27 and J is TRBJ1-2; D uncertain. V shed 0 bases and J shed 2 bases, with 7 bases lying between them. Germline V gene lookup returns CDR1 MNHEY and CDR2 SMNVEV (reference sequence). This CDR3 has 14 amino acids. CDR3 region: CASSLSLRNYGYTF. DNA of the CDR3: TGTGCCAGCAGTTTATCTTTGAGGAACTATGGCTACACCTTC.

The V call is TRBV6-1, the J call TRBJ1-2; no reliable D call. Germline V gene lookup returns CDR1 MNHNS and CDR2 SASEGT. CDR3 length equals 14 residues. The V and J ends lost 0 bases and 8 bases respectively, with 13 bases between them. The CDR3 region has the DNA TGTGCCAGCAGTGAAGCGCCCGGGGTTCGGGGCTACACCTTC. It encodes CASSEAPGVRGYTF.

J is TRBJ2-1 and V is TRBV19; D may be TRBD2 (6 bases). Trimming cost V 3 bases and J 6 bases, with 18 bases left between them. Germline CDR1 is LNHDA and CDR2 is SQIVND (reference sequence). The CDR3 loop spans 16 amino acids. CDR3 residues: CASSIPTGATRNEQFF. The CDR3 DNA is TGTGCCAGTAGTATCCCGACGGGAGCAACCCGCAATGAGCAGTTCTTC.

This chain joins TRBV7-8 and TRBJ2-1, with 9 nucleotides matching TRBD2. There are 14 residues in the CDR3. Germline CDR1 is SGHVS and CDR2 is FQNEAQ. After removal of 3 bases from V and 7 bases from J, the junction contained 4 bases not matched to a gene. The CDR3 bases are TGTGCCAGCAGCTTGCGCGGGAGGGAAAATGAGCAGTTCTTC. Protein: CASSLRGRENEQFF.

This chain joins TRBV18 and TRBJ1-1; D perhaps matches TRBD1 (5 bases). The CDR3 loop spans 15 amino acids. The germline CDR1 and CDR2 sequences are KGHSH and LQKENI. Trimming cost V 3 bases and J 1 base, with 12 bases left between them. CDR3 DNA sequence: TGTGCCAGCTCACCCGCAGGGCAGGGGAACACTGAAGCTTTCTTT. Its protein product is CASSPAGQGNTEAFF. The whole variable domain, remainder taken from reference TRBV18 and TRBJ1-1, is NAGVMQNPRHLVRRRGQEARLRCSPMKGHSHVYWYRQLPEEGLKFMVYLQKENIIDESGMPKERFSAEFPKEGPSILRIQQVVRGDSAAYFCASSPAGQGNTEAFFGQGTRLTVV.

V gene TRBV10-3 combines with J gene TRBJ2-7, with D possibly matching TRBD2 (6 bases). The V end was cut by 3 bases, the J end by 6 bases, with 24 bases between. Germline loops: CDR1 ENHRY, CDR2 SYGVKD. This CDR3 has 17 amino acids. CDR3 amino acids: CAISDRVVTVAGREQYF. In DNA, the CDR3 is TGTGCCATCAGTGACCGTGTGGTAACAGTGGCGGGGCGCGAGCAGTACTTC.

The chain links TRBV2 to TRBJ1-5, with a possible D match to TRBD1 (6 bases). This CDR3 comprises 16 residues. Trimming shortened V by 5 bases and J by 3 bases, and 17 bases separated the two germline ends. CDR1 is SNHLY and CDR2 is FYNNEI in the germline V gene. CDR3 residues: CASSKDRRLFNQPQHF. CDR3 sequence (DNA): TGTGCCAGCAGTAAAGACAGGCGCCTTTTCAATCAGCCCCAGCATTTT. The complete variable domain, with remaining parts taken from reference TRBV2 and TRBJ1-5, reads EPEVTQTPSHQVTQMGQEVILRCVPISNHLYFYWYRQILGQKVEFLVSFYNNEISEKSEIFDDQFSVERPDGSNFTLKIRSTKLEDSAMYFCASSKDRRLFNQPQHFGDGTRLSIL.

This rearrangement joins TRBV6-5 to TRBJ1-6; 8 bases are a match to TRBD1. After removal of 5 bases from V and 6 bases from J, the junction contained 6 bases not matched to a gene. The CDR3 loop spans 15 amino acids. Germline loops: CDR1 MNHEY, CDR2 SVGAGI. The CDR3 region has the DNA TGTGCCAGCAGTCACACAGGGGGTTCTAATTCACCCCTCCACTTT. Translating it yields CASSHTGGSNSPLHF.

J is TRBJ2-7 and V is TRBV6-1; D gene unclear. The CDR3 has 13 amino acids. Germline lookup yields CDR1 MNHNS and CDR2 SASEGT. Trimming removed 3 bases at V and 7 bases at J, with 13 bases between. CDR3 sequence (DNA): TGTGCCAGCAGTGAGAACAGCCCTATGGAGCAGTACTTC. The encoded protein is CASSENSPMEQYF.

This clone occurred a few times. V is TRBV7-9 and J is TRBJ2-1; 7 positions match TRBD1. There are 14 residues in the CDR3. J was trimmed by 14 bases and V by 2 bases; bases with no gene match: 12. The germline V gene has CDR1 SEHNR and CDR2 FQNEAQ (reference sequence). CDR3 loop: CASSLSIRGSSEFF. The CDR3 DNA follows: TGTGCCAGCAGCTTATCCATCAGGGGGTCATCAGAGTTCTTC. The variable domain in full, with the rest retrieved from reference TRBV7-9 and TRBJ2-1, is DTGVSQNPRHKITKRGQNVTFRCDPISEHNRLYWYRQTLGQGPEFLTYFQNEAQLEKSRLLSDRFSAERPKGSFSTLEIQRTEQGDSAMYLCASSLSIRGSSEFFGPGTRLTVL.

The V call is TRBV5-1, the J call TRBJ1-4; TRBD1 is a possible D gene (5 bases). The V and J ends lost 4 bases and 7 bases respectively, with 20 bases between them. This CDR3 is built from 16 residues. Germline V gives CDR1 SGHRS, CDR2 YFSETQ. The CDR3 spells CASSPTPGGGSEKLFF. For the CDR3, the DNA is TGCGCCAGCAGCCCCACCCCCGGGGGAGGTAGTGAAAAACTGTTTTTT. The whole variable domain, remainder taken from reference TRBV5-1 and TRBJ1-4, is KAGVTQTPRYLIKTRGQQVTLSCSPISGHRSVSWYQQTPGQGLQFLFEYFSETQRNKGNFPGRFSGRQFSNSRSEMNVSTLELGDSALYLCASSPTPGGGSEKLFFGSGTQLSVL.

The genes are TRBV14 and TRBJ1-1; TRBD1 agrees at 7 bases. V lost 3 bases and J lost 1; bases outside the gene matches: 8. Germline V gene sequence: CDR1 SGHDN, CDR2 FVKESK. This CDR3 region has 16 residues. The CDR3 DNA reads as TGTGCCAGCAGCCACGGCCTTGGGACAGCGAACACTGAAGCTTTCTTT. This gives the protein CASSHGLGTANTEAFF.

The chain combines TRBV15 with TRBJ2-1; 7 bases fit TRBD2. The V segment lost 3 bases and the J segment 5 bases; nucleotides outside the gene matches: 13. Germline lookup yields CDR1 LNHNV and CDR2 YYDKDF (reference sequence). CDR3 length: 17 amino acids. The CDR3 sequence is CATSREALAGEDNEQFF. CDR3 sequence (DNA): TGTGCCACCAGCAGGGAGGCACTGGCGGGGGAGGACAATGAGCAGTTCTTC.

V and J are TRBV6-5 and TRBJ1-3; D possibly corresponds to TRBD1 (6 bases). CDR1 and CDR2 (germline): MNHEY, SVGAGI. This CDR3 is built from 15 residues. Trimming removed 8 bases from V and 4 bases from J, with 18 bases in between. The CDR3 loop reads CASAPVAGAGNTIYF. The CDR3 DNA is TGTGCCAGCGCCCCAGTGGCAGGGGCCGGAAACACCATATATTTT.